The 6 T cell receptor beta chains presented below share a single source sample, sequenced in a study of shared T cell receptors in the human thymus. Generated by immunoSEQ multiplex PCR, the TCRdb table keeps only in-frame clones and is missing some. The sample lists hundreds of thousands of clones, 80% to 90% occurring once. In addition, the sample was reused for a study of human thymus T cells.

Sequenced sample: thymocytes. Receptors were obtained from a girl less than two years old with a congenital heart defect.

The V call is TRBV6-1, the J call TRBJ2-7, with D possibly matching TRBD1 (7 bases). The germline V gene has CDR1 MNHNS and CDR2 SASEGT. There are 15 residues in the CDR3. Trimming took 4 bases from V and 2 from J, leaving 15 bases between them. CDR3 DNA: TGTGCCAGCAGTGCCCCAGGGGGGCTTACCTACGAGCAGTACTTC. It codes for CASSAPGGLTYEQYF.

The chain recombines TRBV19 with TRBJ1-6; TRBD1 aligns across 12 bases. Germline CDR1 reads LNHDA; CDR2 reads SQIVND (reference sequence). The V gene end was trimmed by 5 bases and the J gene end by 8 bases; junction bases not matched to a gene: 4. This CDR3 has 15 residues. CDR3 nucleotides: TGTGCCAGTAGTCCTCGGGACAGGGGGCATTCACCCCTCCACTTT. Its translation: CASSPRDRGHSPLHF.

This chain uses TRBV7-2 with TRBJ1-2; D gene unclear. CDR1 and CDR2 from the germline V gene are SGHTA and FQGNSA. Trimming removed 5 bases from V and 7 bases from J, with 11 bases in between. The length of the CDR3 is 12 residues. In DNA form, the CDR3 reads TGTGCCAGCAGCATCTTACCGGGTGGCTACACCTTC. Protein sequence: CASSILPGGYTF.

The chain joins TRBV6-5 to TRBJ1-1; D may be TRBD1 (6 bases). With 5 bases removed from V and 5 bases from J, the gap between germline ends came to 15 bases. Germline V gene data show CDR1 as MNHEY and CDR2 as SVGAGI. CDR3 length: 14 residues. The CDR3 sequence is CASSKQGSRTEAFF. The CDR3 bases are TGTGCCAGCAGTAAACAGGGTTCGCGGACTGAAGCTTTCTTT.

This chain joins TRBV6-5 and TRBJ2-2; D is perhaps TRBD1 (5 bases). CDR1 and CDR2 (germline): MNHEY, SVGAGI. V was cut by 7 bases and J by 4 bases, with 16 bases left in between. This CDR3 has 15 residues. The CDR3 DNA sequence: TGTGCCAGCATTTCCGGCCAGGGTAGCACCGGGGAGCTGTTTTTT. Its protein is CASISGQGSTGELFF.

This clone occurred once. The chain is built from TRBV11-2 and TRBJ2-1; a weak D match, TRBD2 (5 bases). V lost 4 bases and J lost 5, with 9 bases in between. Germline CDR1 reads SGHAT; CDR2 reads FQNNGV. CDR3 length: 13 residues. The CDR3 nucleotides are TGTGCCAGCAGCTCCCCCGGGGACAATGAGCAGTTCTTC. Residues: CASSSPGDNEQFF.